The 21 T cell receptor beta chains presented below share a single source sample, sequenced in a study of tumor and adjacent non-tumor tissue in lung cancer (dated by TCRdb to 2016 to 2019). RNA was extracted from bulk unsorted tissue and checked for quality with a NanoDrop ND-1000 and an Agilent 2100. Distant non-tumor tissue taken more than 3 cm from the tumor edge was used as the normal lung sample. To prepare the library, multiplex PCR was applied. The data were produced on an Illumina HiSeq 2500. Following protocols modified from ARM-PCR, the researchers constructed TCRbeta libraries through three rounds of nested PCR with primers (Table S4). The public reads were reprocessed in TCRdb via fastp at Q25 and MiXCR, keeping in-frame beta chains. Rows with one shared CDR3 protein collapse into an entry with the most common genes and DNA. The sample includes under 85,000 distinct CDR3 sequences, with over 60% observed a single time. Jointly, the top ten make up 40% of the sample.

The sample comprised distant non-tumor lung tissue. The receptors shown here come from a man aged 70 or older with non-small cell lung cancer.

This clonotype has just a few counts. A much more abundant neighbour one base away suggests this may be a read error. The V gene is TRBV12-3 or TRBV12-4, the J gene TRBJ1-2; D remains unclear. The CDR3 is 13 amino acids. Trimming took 11 bases from V and 4 from J, leaving 17 bases between them. Here the CDR3 reads CAGPPARAYGYTF. The CDR3 DNA follows: TGTGCCGGACCTCCGGCCAGAGCCTATGGCTACACCTTC.

Regarding this clonotype: One base away lies a much larger clone, so this may be a sequencing read error. The genes are TRBV29-1 and TRBJ1-6; 8 bases match TRBD1. The CDR3 loop spans 13 amino acids. The trim removed 7 bases at V and 7 bases at J, leaving 6 bases unmatched. Germline CDR1 reads SQVTM; CDR2 reads ANQGSEA. CDR3 sequence (DNA): TGCAGCGCGACTGGGACAGGCAATTCACCCCTCCACTTT. Translated, it gives CSATGTGNSPLHF.

As regards this clonotype: Here the CDR3 omits its conserved ending phenylalanine or tryptophan, so a read error is the likely source. The J gene is TRBJ1-1, the V gene TRBV11-2; D not resolved. Germline CDR1 and CDR2: SGHAT and FQNNGV. The CDR3 covers 15 residues. CDR3 region: CASSFANSMNNEAFY. The CDR3 nucleotides are TGTGCCAGCAGCTTCGCCAATTCAATGAACAATGAAGCTTTCTAT.

In the case of this clonotype: Lacking the conserved final phenylalanine or tryptophan, this CDR3 likely reflects a read error. V and J are TRBV11-2 and TRBJ2-4; D unclear. The CDR3 is made up of 14 amino acids. Germline V gene data show CDR1 as SGHAT and CDR2 as FQNNGV. Deletions cut 5 bases from V and 9 bases from J, with 17 bases between. CDR3 region: CASSPPFQVGIQYI. Written as DNA, the CDR3 is TGTGCCAGCAGCCCCCCGTTTCAAGTTGGCATTCAGTACATC.

Comment on this clonotype: A junction boundary mismatches the germline segment, possibly from a read error. The CDR3 DNA sequence: TGTGCCAGCAGGAGCGGTGGGGGCACAGATACGCTTAATTTT. Its protein product is CASRSGGGTDTLNF. The chain recombines TRBV12-3 or TRBV12-4 with TRBJ2-3; D might be TRBD1 (6 bases). This CDR3 region has 14 residues.

A note on this clonotype: Compared with germline, one end of the junction differs, possibly owing to a read error. This rearrangement joins TRBV4-3 to TRBJ2-5, with a tentative D call TRBD1 (5 bases). Per germline, CDR1 LGHNA and CDR2 YSLEER. The CDR3 sequence is 13 residues long. CDR3 DNA: TGCGCCAGCAGCCAAGCCCTACAAGGGGCCCACTATTTC. Its protein is CASSQALQGAHYF.

By share, this clonotype ranks as large (0.1 to 1%). The chain has TRBV4-3 and TRBJ2-3; 10 nucleotides align to TRBD2. Trimming took 0 bases from V and 3 from J; bases not matched to a gene: 6. CDR3 length: 17 amino acids. Germline V lookup: CDR1 LGHNA, CDR2 YSLEER. The CDR3, as DNA: TGCGCCAGCAGCCAAGATGGGCCTAGCGGGAGAACAGATACGCAGTATTTT. Protein: CASSQDGPSGRTDTQYF.

The chain has TRBV5-1 and TRBJ1-1, with 7 nucleotides matching TRBD1. After removal of 5 bases from V and 4 bases from J, the junction contained 14 bases not matched to a gene. Germline CDR1 and CDR2: SGHRS and YFSETQ. The CDR3 has 16 residues. The CDR3 DNA is TGCGCCAGCAGGATGGACGGGACAGTGACGGGCACTGAAGCTTTCTTT. As protein: CASRMDGTVTGTEAFF.

Comment on this clonotype: The CDR3 end shows no conserved phenylalanine or tryptophan, and so a read error is likely. The chain is built from TRBV4-2 and TRBJ2-7; 9 nucleotides line up with TRBD1. Germline V lookup: CDR1 LGHNA, CDR2 YNFKEQ. With 5 bases clipped from V and 4 bases from J, the junction kept 9 bases outside the gene matches. The CDR3 has 15 residues. The CDR3 spells CASSCPGQGKYEQYY. The CDR3 DNA reads as TGTGCCAGCAGCTGCCCGGGACAGGGTAAATACGAGCAGTACTAC.

Ten or more counts support this clonotype. This sequence joins TRBV29-1 and TRBJ1-2, with 7 nucleotides matching TRBD1. Germline CDR1 and CDR2: SQVTM and ANQGSEA. The CDR3 has 14 amino acids. The V and J ends lost 3 bases and 1 base, in that order; junction bases with no gene match: 5. The CDR3 reads CSVDVGTVNYGYTF. The CDR3 coding sequence is TGCAGCGTTGATGTCGGGACAGTTAACTATGGCTACACCTTC.

The chain combines TRBV29-1 with TRBJ1-2; D possibly corresponds to TRBD1 (5 bases). Germline values: CDR1 SQVTM, CDR2 ANQGSEA. The CDR3 spans 14 residues. With 5 bases removed from V and 3 bases from J, the gap between germline ends came to 16 bases. In DNA form, the CDR3 reads TGCAGCGTTCACACCGACAGATCACACTATGGCTACACCTTC. Translated: CSVHTDRSHYGYTF.

A note on this clonotype: At one end the junction does not follow the germline gene, possibly because of a read error. This sequence joins TRBV7-8 and TRBJ1-2; possibly TRBD1 for D (5 bases). Germline CDR1 SGHVS, CDR2 FQNEAQ. The CDR3 length is 14 residues. The CDR3 region has the DNA TGTGCCAGCAACTTAGACGCGCAGGGCTATGGCTACACCTTC. This encodes CASNLDAQGYGYTF.

This rearrangement joins TRBV6-6 to TRBJ2-6; 8 bases line up with TRBD2. Germline trimming cut 8 bases from V and 18 bases from J; bases unmatched to any gene: 27. Germline loops: CDR1 MNHNY, CDR2 SVGAGI (reference sequence). This CDR3 has 17 amino acids. In DNA form, the CDR3 reads TGTGCCAGCTCTTTAGCGGGAAAGTCTTCTGGGGCCAACGTACAGACTTTC. This codes for CASSLAGKSSGANVQTF.

The chain recombines TRBV29-1 with TRBJ1-2, with D maybe TRBD1 (6 bases). The length of the CDR3 is 14 residues. V dropped 5 bases and J dropped 9 bases, with 22 bases sitting between them. Looked up from germline, CDR1 is SQVTM and CDR2 is ANQGSEA. The CDR3 sequence is CSVTPPRGAPRYTF. CDR3 coding DNA: TGCAGCGTTACTCCTCCCCGGGGGGCGCCTCGCTACACCTTC.

This clonotype was seen once. One end of the junction varies from germline; a read error may be responsible. J is TRBJ1-1 and V is TRBV11-2; D is unclear. Germline assignment: CDR1 SGHAT and CDR2 FQNNGV. The CDR3 length is 16 residues. The CDR3 region is CANILAEMGMNTEAFF. Here the CDR3 DNA reads TGTGCCAACATCTTAGCGGAGATGGGGATGAACACTGAGGCTTTCTTT.

A word on this clonotype: At one boundary the junction diverges from the germline segment, which might be a read error. The V gene is TRBV10-2, the J gene TRBJ1-2, with 9 bases fitting TRBD1. Germline V gene data show CDR1 as WSHSY and CDR2 as SAAADI. This CDR3 is built from 13 residues. This chain's CDR3 is CASSRDRDRGYIF. Written as DNA, the CDR3 is TGCGCCAGCAGCCGGGACAGGGATCGAGGCTACATCTTC.

This clonotype was observed at least ten times. The rearrangement uses TRBV11-2 and TRBJ2-7; D gene ambiguous. The CDR3 is 13 amino acids. CDR1 and CDR2 from the germline V gene are SGHAT and FQNNGV. Trimming cost V 1 base and J 5 bases, with 9 bases left between them. CDR3 in amino acids: CASSLVGNDEQYF. The CDR3 DNA follows: TGTGCCAGCAGCTTAGTTGGAAATGACGAGCAGTACTTC. Using reference TRBV11-2 and TRBJ2-7 for the parts outside the CDR3, the full variable domain is EAGVAQSPRYKIIEKRQSVAFWCNPISGHATLYWYQQILGQGPKLLIQFQNNGVVDDSQLPKDRFSAERLKGVDSTLKIQPAKLEDSAVYLCASSLVGNDEQYFGPGTRLTVT.

The rearrangement links TRBV12-3 or TRBV12-4 to TRBJ1-2, with D unresolved. The CDR3 extends over 11 amino acids. The CDR3 protein is CLSTLGEGYTF. The CDR3 nucleotides are TGTCTCAGCACCCTGGGAGAAGGTTACACCTTC.

To note about this clonotype: One end of the junction fails to match germline, which may point to a read error. The V call is TRBV29-1, the J call TRBJ2-5, with D possibly TRBD1 on 6 matching bases. CDR1 and CDR2 (germline): SQVTM, ANQGSEA. The CDR3 spans 13 residues. The CDR3 spells CRVVDFSRGTQYF. As DNA, the CDR3 is TGCAGAGTTGTCGACTTTTCTCGAGGGACACAGTACTTC.

For this clonotype: An end of the junction differs from the germline gene, which may be a read error. The chain employs TRBV5-4 and TRBJ2-7; D might be TRBD1 (7 bases). This CDR3 region has 15 residues. Germline V gene lookup returns CDR1 SGHNT and CDR2 YYREEE (reference sequence). The CDR3 region is CARSSAGTASYKQYF. As DNA, the CDR3 is TGTGCCAGGAGCTCGGCGGGGACAGCGTCCTACAAGCAGTACTTC.

This clonotype was detected only a few times. A much larger clone sits a single nucleotide away, making a read error possible. The chain joins TRBV6-1 to TRBJ1-5, with a tentative D call TRBD1 (6 bases). The CDR3 length is 17 residues. Germline CDR1 MNHNS, CDR2 SASEGT. CDR3 loop: CASNEIRDNLGNQPQHF. The CDR3 bases are TGTGCCAGCAATGAAATTCGGGACAATCTTGGCAATCAGCCCCAGCATTTT.